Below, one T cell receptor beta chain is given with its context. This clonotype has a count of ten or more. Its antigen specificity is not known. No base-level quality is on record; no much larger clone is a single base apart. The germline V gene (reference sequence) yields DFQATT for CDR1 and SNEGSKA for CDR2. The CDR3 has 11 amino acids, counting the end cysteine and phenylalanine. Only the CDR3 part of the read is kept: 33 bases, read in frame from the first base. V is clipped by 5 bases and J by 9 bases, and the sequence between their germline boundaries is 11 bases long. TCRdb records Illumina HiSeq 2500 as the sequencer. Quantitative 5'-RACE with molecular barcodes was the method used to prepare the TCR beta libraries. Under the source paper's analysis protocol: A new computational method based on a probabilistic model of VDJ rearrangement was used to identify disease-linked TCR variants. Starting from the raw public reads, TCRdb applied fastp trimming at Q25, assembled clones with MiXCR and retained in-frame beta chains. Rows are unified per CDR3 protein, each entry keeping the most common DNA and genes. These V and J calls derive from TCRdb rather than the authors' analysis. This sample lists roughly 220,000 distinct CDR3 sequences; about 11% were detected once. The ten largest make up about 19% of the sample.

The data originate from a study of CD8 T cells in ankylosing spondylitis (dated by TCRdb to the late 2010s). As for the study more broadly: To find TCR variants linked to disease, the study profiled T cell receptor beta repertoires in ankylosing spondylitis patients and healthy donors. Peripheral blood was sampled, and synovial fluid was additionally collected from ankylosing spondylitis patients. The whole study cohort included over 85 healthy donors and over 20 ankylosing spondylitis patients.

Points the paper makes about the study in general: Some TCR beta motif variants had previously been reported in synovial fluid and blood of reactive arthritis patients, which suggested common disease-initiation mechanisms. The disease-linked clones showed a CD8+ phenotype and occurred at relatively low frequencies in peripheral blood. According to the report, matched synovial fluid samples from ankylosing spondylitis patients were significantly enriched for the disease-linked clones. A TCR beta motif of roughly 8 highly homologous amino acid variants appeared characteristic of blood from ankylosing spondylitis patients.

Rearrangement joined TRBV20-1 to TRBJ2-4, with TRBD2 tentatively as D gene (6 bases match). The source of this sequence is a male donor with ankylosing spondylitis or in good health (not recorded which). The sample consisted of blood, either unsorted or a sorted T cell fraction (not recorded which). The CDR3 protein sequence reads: CSADLGGIQYF. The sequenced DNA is TGCAGTGCTGATCTGGGGGGCATTCAGTACTTC.